These 18 T cell receptor beta chains share one sample of origin, sequenced in a study of OX40 agonist ivuxolimab in advanced cancers. Sequencing was performed with immunoSEQ multiplex PCR; in TCRdb, only in-frame clones are kept and a portion is missing. The sample contains tens of thousands of clones, roughly 87% of which appear only once. Sample: CD4+ or CD8+ T cells sorted from blood, taken in a trial of the OX40 agonist ivuxolimab. These receptors came from an adult with an advanced solid tumor such as melanoma, head and neck, liver or kidney cancer.

This clone was counted only a few times. This sequence joins TRBV9 and TRBJ2-1; D is perhaps TRBD1 (6 bases). The CDR3 extends over 15 amino acids. Looked up from germline, CDR1 is SGDLS and CDR2 is YYNGEE. With 3 bases removed from V and 0 bases from J, the gap between germline ends came to 10 bases. CDR3 region: CASSAQGNSYNEQFF. In nucleotides, the CDR3 is TGTGCCAGCAGCGCACAGGGTAACTCCTACAATGAGCAGTTCTTC.

The chain joins TRBV5-4 to TRBJ1-2, with a weak D call TRBD1 (5 bases). V lost 2 bases and J lost 4, with 12 bases in between. CDR3 length: 14 amino acids. The germline CDR1 and CDR2 sequences are SGHNT and YYREEE (reference sequence). The CDR3 DNA reads as TGTGCCAGCAGCTTTGGGGGAAACATCTATGGCTACACCTTC. Translated, it gives CASSFGGNIYGYTF.

This clone was detected a few times. CDR3 DNA sequence: TGTGCCAGCAGTTTATCCGGACAGGGTAATTCACCCCTCCACTTT. Translated: CASSLSGQGNSPLHF. The chain uses TRBV28 and TRBJ1-6; 8 bases agree with TRBD1. Germline trimming cut 1 base from V and 6 bases from J; bases unmatched to any gene: 2. CDR3 length: 15 amino acids. CDR1 MDHEN and CDR2 SYDVKM come from the germline V gene.

The J gene is TRBJ1-2, the V gene TRBV28; 9 nucleotides align to TRBD1. Trimming cost V 4 bases and J 5 bases; bases outside gene matches: 5. This CDR3 has 14 amino acids. The germline V gene has CDR1 MDHEN and CDR2 SYDVKM. CDR3 protein: CASSSDRGGYGYTF. The CDR3 nucleotides are TGTGCCAGCAGTTCGGACAGGGGAGGTTATGGCTACACCTTC.

This chain links TRBV19 with TRBJ2-5, with no clear D. The better agreement between TRBJ2-7 and the DNA end casts doubt on the J call. Germline CDR1 reads LNHDA; CDR2 reads SQIVND (reference sequence). The CDR3 contains 14 residues. The CDR3 DNA is TGTGCCAGTAGTAAGGCAAGACCAACCTACGAGCAGTACTTC. The encoded protein is CASSKARPTYEQYF.

CDR3 sequence (DNA): TGTGCCAGCAGTTACAGGACACCCAGGGATGGCTACACCTTC. Its protein is CASSYRTPRDGYTF. The genes are TRBV6-5 and TRBJ1-2, with D maybe TRBD1 (5 bases). The CDR3 totals 14 residues. Deletions cut 2 bases from V and 6 bases from J, with 13 bases between. Per germline, CDR1 MNHEY and CDR2 SVGAGI.

This chain joins TRBV21-1 and TRBJ2-6; TRBD2, the table's D call, lacks a check against the DNA. TRBV21-1 is given as a pseudogene. The CDR3 has 18 residues. The CDR3: CASSKGAGGPGGANVLTF. The CDR3 coding sequence is TGTGCCAGCAGCAAAGGCGCGGGAGGGCCGGGTGGGGCCAACGTCCTGACTTTC.

This chain joins TRBV4-1 and TRBJ2-5, with 8 nucleotides matching TRBD2. TRBJ2-7 explains the end of the DNA better; the J call may be wrong. Germline V gene sequence: CDR1 MGHRA, CDR2 YSYEKL. CDR3 length: 17 residues. CDR3 loop: CASSQVDMGLEYHEQYF. CDR3 coding DNA: TGCGCCAGCAGCCAAGTAGATATGGGACTAGAATATCACGAGCAGTACTTC.

This chain uses TRBV6-5 with TRBJ1-1; D is perhaps TRBD1 (5 bases). The CDR3 is 14 amino acids. Germline V gives CDR1 MNHEY, CDR2 SVGAGI. V lost 6 bases to trimming and J lost 6 bases, with 17 bases between them. CDR3 DNA: TGTGCCAGCAGCTCCCCTGGAGGGGCCCCTGAAGCTTTCTTT. As protein: CASSSPGGAPEAFF.

V is TRBV15 and J is TRBJ2-5; perhaps D is TRBD1 or TRBD2 (5 bases each). The CDR3 spans 14 residues. The germline CDR1 and CDR2 sequences are LNHNV and YYDKDF (reference sequence). Trimming pared 0 bases from V and 6 bases from J, leaving 11 bases between. Written as DNA, the CDR3 is TGTGCCACCAGCAGAGATATGACGGGGCAGACCCAGTACTTC. Translating it yields CATSRDMTGQTQYF.

This chain uses TRBV10-2 with TRBJ1-2; tentatively, D is TRBD1 (5 bases). The CDR3 sequence is 15 residues long. Germline values: CDR1 WSHSY, CDR2 SAAADI. V lost 4 bases and J 2 bases, leaving 14 bases between the germline ends. DNA of the CDR3: TGCGCCAGCAGTGGTGGACGGGGGAACAACTATGGCTACACCTTC. This translates into CASSGGRGNNYGYTF.

The V gene is TRBV6-5, the J gene TRBJ2-7; D uncertain. V was trimmed by 0 bases and J by 4 bases, leaving 10 bases between them. The CDR3 is made up of 14 amino acids. Germline lookup yields CDR1 MNHEY and CDR2 SVGAGI. The CDR3 protein is CASSYSPLIYEQYF. The CDR3, as DNA: TGTGCCAGCAGTTACTCGCCTTTAATTTACGAGCAGTACTTC.

The chain employs TRBV5-5 and TRBJ2-3; no definite D call. Germline CDR1 SGHKS, CDR2 YYEKEE (reference sequence). The V gene lost 4 bases and the J gene lost 4 bases, with 13 bases spanning the gap. This CDR3 contains 14 residues. As DNA, the CDR3 is TGTGCCAGCAGCCCCCCCATAAACCCAGATACGCAGTATTTT. It encodes CASSPPINPDTQYF.

V and J are TRBV27 and TRBJ2-3; 12 bases fit TRBD2. V shed 3 bases, J shed 0 bases, and the junction held 7 bases outside the gene matches. The CDR3 has 18 residues. Germline lookup yields CDR1 MNHEY and CDR2 SMNVEV (reference sequence). This chain's CDR3 is CASSLELAGGASTDTQYF. CDR3 in DNA: TGTGCCAGCAGTTTGGAACTAGCGGGGGGTGCTAGCACAGATACGCAGTATTTT.

This chain links TRBV29-1 with TRBJ2-7; D is unresolved. V was clipped by 7 bases and J by 0 bases, with 16 bases between them. Germline values: CDR1 SQVTM, CDR2 ANQGSEA. This CDR3 spans 14 amino acids. CDR3 in DNA: TGCAGCGGCGCCGTGAAGTCAAACTCCTACGAGCAGTACTTC. Translation gives CSGAVKSNSYEQYF.

This clone was picked up a small number of times. This rearrangement joins TRBV9 to TRBJ2-2, with D unclear. Trimming removed 0 bases from V and 4 bases from J, with 7 bases in between. The CDR3 consists of 14 residues. The germline V gene encodes CDR1 SGDLS and CDR2 YYNGEE. The CDR3 sequence: CASSVVGSTGELFF. DNA of the CDR3: TGTGCCAGCAGCGTAGTGGGATCCACCGGGGAGCTGTTTTTT.

The chain has TRBV27 and TRBJ1-1; no clear D. The V gene lost 2 bases and the J gene lost 1 base, with 11 bases spanning the gap. The CDR3 is made up of 15 amino acids. Germline loops: CDR1 MNHEY, CDR2 SMNVEV (reference sequence). The CDR3 nucleotides read TGTGCCAGCAGTTTAAATAACAGAAGGAACACTGAAGCTTTCTTT. Its protein product is CASSLNNRRNTEAFF.

V usage is TRBV30 and J usage is TRBJ1-6; TRBD1 matches 9 bases. The germline CDR1 and CDR2 sequences are GTSNPN and SVGIG (reference sequence). V was pared by 3 bases and J by 9 bases, with 3 bases of the junction left unmatched. This CDR3 comprises 13 residues. In DNA form, the CDR3 reads TGTGCCTGGAGAGCGGACAGGGGTTCACCCCTCCACTTT. Encoded protein: CAWRADRGSPLHF.